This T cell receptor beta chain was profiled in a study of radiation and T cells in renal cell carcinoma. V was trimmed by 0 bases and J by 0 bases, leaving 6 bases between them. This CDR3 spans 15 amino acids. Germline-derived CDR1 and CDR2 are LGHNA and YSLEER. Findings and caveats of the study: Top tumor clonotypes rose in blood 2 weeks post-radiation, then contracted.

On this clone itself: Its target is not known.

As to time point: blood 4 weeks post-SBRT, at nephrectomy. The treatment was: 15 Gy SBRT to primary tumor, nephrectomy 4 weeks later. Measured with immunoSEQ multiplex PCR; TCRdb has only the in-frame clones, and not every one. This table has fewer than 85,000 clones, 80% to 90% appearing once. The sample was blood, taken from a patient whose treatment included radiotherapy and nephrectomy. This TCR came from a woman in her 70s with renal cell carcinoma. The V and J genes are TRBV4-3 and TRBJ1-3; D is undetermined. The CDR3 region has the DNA TGCGCCAGCAGCCAAGAAGGGAACTCTGGAAACACCATATATTTT. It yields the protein CASSQEGNSGNTIYF.